Listed below are T cell receptor beta chains from one sample, sequenced in a study of human T cells and chemical hapten exposure. From the RACE reads, TCRdb called clonotypes with MiXCR, one entry per CDR3 protein. The sample lists tens of thousands of distinct CDR3 sequences; about 3.5% were seen once. Sequenced material: whole blood, taken in connection with sensitization to the hapten diphenylcyclopropenone (DPC). The receptors originated from a man between 35 and 55 years old with alopecia areata. Some clones in this sample may be carry-over from other donors' samples. The CDR3 runs from the conserved cysteine through the conserved F or W. A D gene is named only where the DNA matches it firmly. Only some rows state a clone size, as once, few, many or a class for expanded clones.

DNA: TGCGCCAGCAGCCGGGGACAGGGCAACACTGAAGCTTTCTTT
CDR3: CASSRGQGNTEAFF
V: TRBV5-1
D: TRBD1
size: few
J: TRBJ1-1

DNA: TGTGCCAGCAGTTTCCTCAGGGCAACTAATGAAAAACTGTTTTTT
CDR3: CASSFLRATNEKLFF
V: TRBV28
D: .
size: many
J: TRBJ1-4

DNA: TGTGCCAGCAGTGAGTTAGCGGGAGAAGAGACCCAGTACTTC
CDR3: CASSELAGEETQYF
V: TRBV6-6
D: TRBD2
size: many
J: TRBJ2-5

DNA: TGTGCCAGCAGTTTAAACGGGGTTGAGCAGTTCTTC
CDR3: CASSLNGVEQFF
V: TRBV27
D: .
size: many
J: TRBJ2-1

DNA: TGTGCCAGCAGCTTCGGGAGTGCAACCTCCTACGAGCAGTACTTC
CDR3: CASSFGSATSYEQYF
V: TRBV7-2
D: .
size: many
J: TRBJ2-7

DNA: TGTGCCAGCAGCTTACAGGGGGCTGATTCACCCCTCCACTTT
CDR3: CASSLQGADSPLHF
V: TRBV7-9
D: TRBD1
size: .
J: TRBJ1-6

DNA: TGTGCCAGCAGAGCAACCCGGGGACAGGGGGCCGTCAATGAGCAGTTCTTC
CDR3: CASRATRGQGAVNEQFF
V: TRBV12-3/TRBV12-4
D: TRBD1
size: many
J: TRBJ2-1

DNA: TGTGCCAGCAGTCGGAGGGGGGCCGAGCAGTACTTC
CDR3: CASSRRGAEQYF
V: TRBV27
D: .
size: few
J: TRBJ2-7

DNA: TGTGCCAGCTCGCGGGTTCACCGGGACAGGGGATCTGGGGCCAACGTCCTGACTTTC
CDR3: CASSRVHRDRGSGANVLTF
V: TRBV18
D: TRBD1
size: few
J: TRBJ2-6

DNA: TGCGCCAGCAGCTTGGACGGGACTAGCGGGACAGATACGCAGTATTTT
CDR3: CASSLDGTSGTDTQYF
V: TRBV5-1
D: TRBD2
size: many
J: TRBJ2-3

DNA: TGTGCCAGCAGTAAACCAGTGAACTACGAGCAGTACTTC
CDR3: CASSKPVNYEQYF
V: TRBV28
D: .
size: many
J: TRBJ2-7

DNA: TGCGCCAGCAGCCAGCGGGCGCAGGGGGCAGAGACCCAGTACTTC
CDR3: CASSQRAQGAETQYF
V: TRBV4-3
D: TRBD1
size: many
J: TRBJ2-5

DNA: TGTGCCAGCAGCTCGCCGGTCGGACAGGGGGTTCAGCCCCAGCATTTT
CDR3: CASSSPVGQGVQPQHF
V: TRBV6-6
D: TRBD1
size: .
J: TRBJ1-5

DNA: TGTGCCAGCAGTTCGGATCCGGGGCCTCCTTATGGCTACACCTTC
CDR3: CASSSDPGPPYGYTF
V: TRBV27
D: .
size: few
J: TRBJ1-2

DNA: TGTGCCAGCAGCCCAAGCTGGCGGGAGCGGGACAATGAGCAGTTCTTC
CDR3: CASSPSWRERDNEQFF
V: TRBV11-2
D: TRBD2
size: .
J: TRBJ2-1

DNA: TGTGCCAGCAGTTTTGAAAGGGGGACTGAAGCTTTCTTT
CDR3: CASSFERGTEAFF
V: TRBV12-3/TRBV12-4
D: .
size: many
J: TRBJ1-1

DNA: TGCAGTGCTACCCGCGACAGGGTGACCTACGAGCAGTACTTC
CDR3: CSATRDRVTYEQYF
V: TRBV20-1
D: TRBD1
size: many
J: TRBJ2-7

DNA: TGTGCCAGCAGCGGCAGGGGGAGACTGGGGGGGCCCCAGTACTTC
CDR3: CASSGRGRLGGPQYF
V: TRBV7-2
D: .
size: many
J: TRBJ2-5

DNA: TGTGCCAGCAGCTCCATGGGACGCCTAAGGAACAATGAGCAGTTCTTC
CDR3: CASSSMGRLRNNEQFF
V: TRBV7-2
D: .
size: many
J: TRBJ2-1

DNA: TGTGCCAGCTCACCACGTTTCGGGATTGAGACCCAGTACTTC
CDR3: CASSPRFGIETQYF
V: TRBV18
D: .
size: many
J: TRBJ2-5

DNA: TGTGCCAGCAGTACAGGGCCCTACGAGCAGTACTTC
CDR3: CASSTGPYEQYF
V: TRBV25-1
D: .
size: many
J: TRBJ2-7

DNA: TGTGCCAGCACTGGGACAGGGATGTACGAGCAGTACTTC
CDR3: CASTGTGMYEQYF
V: TRBV27
D: TRBD1
size: many
J: TRBJ2-7

DNA: TGTGCCAGCTCTTTACTGGACGAAGCAGAGACCCAGTACTTC
CDR3: CASSLLDEAETQYF
V: TRBV18
D: .
size: many
J: TRBJ2-5

DNA: TGCGCCAGCAGTCCGAGGATGGTGGAGACCCAGTACTTC
CDR3: CASSPRMVETQYF
V: TRBV10-2
D: .
size: many
J: TRBJ2-5

DNA: TGCGCCAGCAGCCCGGACAGCACCCGGGGTTCACCCCTCCACTTT
CDR3: CASSPDSTRGSPLHF
V: TRBV5-1
D: .
size: many
J: TRBJ1-6

DNA: TGTGCTAGTGGTTTGGGGGGGGCGGGATTACTTTCGGTTCGGAATGAGCAGTTCTTC
CDR3: CASGLGGAGLLSVRNEQFF
V: TRBV12-5
D: .
size: few
J: TRBJ2-1